The rows below give T cell receptor beta chains drawn from one sample of a study of T cells in Graves' hyperthyroidism and ophthalmopathy. TCRdb called the multiplex PCR reads again in MiXCR, with one record for every CDR3 protein. Of about 700,000 distinct CDR3 sequences listed, roughly 15% are singletons. The specimen was blood. The receptors originated from a woman aged 18-29 years with Graves' hyperthyroidism. Each CDR3 is given with its conserved first and last residue. The D gene is left open where the match is weak. Part of the rows lack a size; the others show once, few, many or a class for expanded clones.

d_call j_call cdr3_length v_call clone_size cdr3_aa cdr3_nt
TRBD1 TRBJ2-1 14 TRBV13 many CASSLLQGTNEQFF TGTGCCAGCAGCTTACTACAGGGGACCAATGAGCAGTTCTTC
TRBD1 TRBJ2-7 14 TRBV18 many CASSPQGADYEQYF TGTGCCAGCTCACCACAGGGGGCCGACTACGAGCAGTACTTC
NA TRBJ1-4 14 TRBV27 NA CASSSYATNEKLFF TGTGCCAGCAGTTCCTATGCAACTAATGAAAAACTGTTTTTT
NA TRBJ2-7 14 TRBV13 many CASTDGQPSYEQYF TGTGCCAGCACCGACGGACAGCCGTCCTACGAGCAGTACTTC
NA TRBJ1-1 12 TRBV29-1 NA CSGSRANTEAFF TGCAGCGGGTCTAGGGCGAACACTGAAGCTTTCTTT
NA TRBJ2-7 11 TRBV29-1 few CSVEEPGGQYF TGCAGCGTTGAAGAGCCCGGGGGACAGTACTTC
NA TRBJ2-7 15 TRBV12-3/TRBV12-4 many CASSSITRGGYEQYF TGTGCCAGCAGTTCCATAACACGGGGAGGCTACGAGCAGTACTTC
NA TRBJ2-2 14 TRBV11-3 NA CASSKTRNTGELFF TGTGCCAGCAGCAAGACTAGAAACACCGGGGAGCTGTTTTTT
NA TRBJ1-2 13 TRBV18 few CASSPPFGYGYTF TGTGCCAGCTCACCACCGTTTGGGTACGGCTACACCTTC
NA TRBJ2-3 13 TRBV5-8 NA CASSSSSADTQYF TGTGCCAGCAGCTCCTCGTCTGCAGATACGCAGTATTTT
NA TRBJ1-2 15 TRBV5-4 many CASSTGLRDLHGYTF TGTGCCAGCAGCACAGGCCTCAGGGATCTCCATGGCTACACCTTC
NA TRBJ2-3 14 TRBV30 few CAWAERRGTDTQYF TGTGCCTGGGCCGAACGGAGAGGGACAGATACGCAGTATTTT
NA TRBJ2-3 13 TRBV24-1 few CATSDGSSDTQYF TGTGCCACCAGTGATGGCAGCTCAGATACGCAGTATTTT
NA TRBJ1-2 14 TRBV5-1 many CASSHNRAFYGYTF TGCGCCAGCAGCCATAACAGGGCCTTCTATGGCTACACCTTC
NA TRBJ2-5 15 TRBV2 many CASSEGRQPGETQYF TGTGCCAGCAGTGAAGGGAGGCAGCCGGGAGAGACCCAGTACTTC
NA TRBJ2-1 12 TRBV12-3/TRBV12-4 NA CASSFTDNEQFF TGTGCCAGCAGTTTCACGGATAATGAGCAGTTCTTC
NA TRBJ1-5 18 TRBV28 few CASSLFGRWGQNYQPQHF TGTGCCAGCAGTTTATTCGGACGGTGGGGGCAGAATTATCAGCCCCAGCATTTT
NA TRBJ1-2 13 TRBV20-1 few CSARDQANYGYTF TGCAGTGCTAGAGATCAGGCAAACTATGGCTACACCTTC
TRBD2 TRBJ2-2 15 TRBV11-2 many CASSQGLAFAGELFF TGTGCCAGCTCCCAGGGACTAGCGTTTGCCGGGGAGCTGTTTTTT
TRBD2 TRBJ2-1 16 TRBV6-2/TRBV6-3 many CASSPRTSGSRNEQFF TGTGCCAGCAGTCCGAGGACTAGCGGGAGTAGGAATGAGCAGTTCTTC
NA TRBJ2-7 14 TRBV4-1 few CASSQEIQVREQYF TGCGCCAGCAGCCAAGAAATCCAGGTGCGAGAGCAGTACTTC
TRBD2 TRBJ2-2 16 TRBV12-3/TRBV12-4 many CASSPPLGTRAGELFF TGTGCCAGCAGTCCTCCCTTAGGGACTAGAGCCGGGGAGCTGTTTTTT
NA TRBJ1-1 13 TRBV19 many CASSIVTGTEAFF TGTGCCAGTAGTATCGTGACAGGTACTGAAGCTTTCTTT
NA TRBJ2-1 16 TRBV7-9 many CASSLARGASYNEQFF TGTGCCAGCAGCTTAGCGAGAGGGGCCTCCTACAATGAGCAGTTCTTC
NA TRBJ2-6 19 TRBV24-1 few CATSDPGPKAGSGANVLTF TGTGCCACCAGTGACCCGGGGCCTAAGGCCGGGTCTGGGGCCAACGTCCTGACTTTC
NA TRBJ2-3 16 TRBV7-9 NA CASSLAGLGAADTQYF TGTGCCAGCAGCTTAGCCGGGTTGGGGGCCGCAGATACGCAGTATTTT
NA TRBJ1-2 13 TRBV28 NA CASSTGPDYGYTF TGTGCCAGCAGCACGGGGCCCGACTATGGCTACACCTTC
NA TRBJ1-2 19 TRBV7-9 NA CASSPDVGQGSHLRYGYTF TGTGCCAGCAGCCCTGACGTGGGGCAGGGTTCTCATCTACGCTATGGCTACACCTTC
NA TRBJ2-1 16 TRBV7-8 many CASSLAAGTKYNEQFF TGTGCCAGCAGCTTAGCGGCCGGGACGAAATACAATGAGCAGTTCTTC
TRBD2 TRBJ2-3 16 TRBV24-1 many CATSDSSGSSTDTQYF TGTGCCACCAGTGACAGTAGCGGGTCTAGCACAGATACGCAGTATTTT